This TCR beta chain stems from a study of blood T cell repertoires in COVID-19. Assay: immunoSEQ multiplex PCR; the TCRdb copy retains only in-frame clones and omits some. This table has around 290,000 clones, about 89% appearing once. The material sequenced was PBMCs or T cells enriched from blood (not recorded which). The sequence was collected from a woman under 30 who had recovered from COVID-19.

CDR3 sequence reads: CASSLTSETTYEQYF. The DNA for the CDR3 is TGCGCCAGCAGCCTTACTAGCGAGACTACCTACGAGCAGTACTTC. This chain uses TRBV4-3 with TRBJ2-7; TRBD2 matches 7 bases. J was trimmed by 2 bases and V by 4 bases; bases with no gene match: 8. This CDR3 contains 15 residues. CDR1 and CDR2 from the germline V gene are LGHNA and YSLEER.